This T cell receptor (beta chain) was obtained from a study of cytomegalovirus exposure and HLA in healthy donors (dated by TCRdb to the late 2010s). Broadly, across the study: According to an earlier analysis of 587 of the donors, 150 million to 200 million T cells yielded 95 million to 140 million unique TCR beta sequences and about 280 Gb of sequence data. Alongside the repertoire data, information on donor age, sex, ethnicity and CMV serostatus was compiled. Roughly 300 gigabases of sequencing data and approximately 91 million unique TCR sequences made up an early release that covered about 640 HLA-typed donors. All discovery cohort repertoires had been generated using a single sequencing platform. Of the roughly 390 genotyped donors, 80% to 90% were placed in the genetic ancestry cluster associated with self-reported Caucasian donors. The T cell repertoires of under 750 subjects were profiled by immunosequencing and related to cytomegalovirus serostatus. HLA typing included class I and class II loci at four-digit resolution. Roughly 5 DR-DQ haplotypes were handled as single units for association and clustering, since linkage in the cohort was strong. A later analysis re-examined previously published TCR beta repertoires from over 500 donors and added high-resolution HLA genotyping to investigate patterns of TCR occurrence. The number of typed donors differed by locus: about 620-640 for A, B, C, DRB1 and DQB1; 500 to 550 for DQA1; fewer than 610 for DPA1; and about 450 for DPB1. In the later analysis, no new phenotypic data were used to find candidate immune exposures; instead, reliance was placed on TCR beta sequences and their occurrence across donors. High-throughput TCR immunosequencing, statistical association of individual TCRs with disease status, and machine learning were combined to predict cytomegalovirus infection status. Across about 370 genotyped donors of the cohort, an average of roughly 250,000 unique TCR beta nucleotide sequences per donor were sequenced, and roughly 18% of those sequences were non-productive. In an earlier analysis of 587 of the donors, high-throughput TCR beta sequencing was used to judge whether each TCR beta V gene segment behaved as functional or pseudogenic. The study aimed to test whether signatures of past pathogen exposure could be identified by cataloging public T cell receptors. Besides the first cohort of roughly 640 subjects, a separate validation cohort made up of roughly 120 different subjects was used. In a later genetic analysis, genome-wide SNP genotypes for about 55% of the roughly 700 donors were used, and that subset was treated as a discovery cohort. Results and caveats for the whole study, not just this receptor: It was suggested by the authors that the approach could potentially be generalized to other disease states and immunological phenotypes. In a later genetic analysis, fewer N-insertions in productive TCRs were reported among donors in an Asian-associated ancestry cluster than the roughly 700-donor mean. A later analysis found that most CMV-associated TCR beta chains appeared HLA-restricted, with HLA associations seemingly driven largely by CMV exposure. In both the original and validation cohorts, the classifier was reported to diagnose cytomegalovirus status with high specificity and sensitivity. Compared with equally common non-associated chains, HLA-associated TCR beta chains in a later analysis were more clonally expanded and had lower generation probabilities. A group of highly shared sequence variants was considered likely to be a technical artifact of the sequencing pipeline. Only TCR beta chains were sequenced in this cohort, and the absence of alpha or paired-chain data limited detectable features. Because counts were too low, approximately 18 rarely observed V segments, including chromosome 9 orphons, were excluded from the earlier analysis of several hundred of the donors. In vitro tests confirmed that a few of the cytomegalovirus-associated TCR beta chains recognize cytomegalovirus antigens. The study gave a list of about 160 TCR beta chains associated with cytomegalovirus. The 87-base-pair reads could not distinguish some IMGT-functional V segments, including TRBV6-2 and TRBV6-3, so those segments were excluded. Linkage disequilibrium might explain the correlated functional status among segregating V segments, but an unknown experimental factor could not be ruled out. A later genetic analysis associated a missense DCLRE1C variant with V-gene and J-gene trimming of TCR beta chains, and an independent cohort replicated the association. Most TCR sequences were observed very rarely across donors, whereas some public TCRs were present in many individuals. According to a later analysis, TCR association rates differed among HLA loci, with DRB1 alleles showing the most associated TCRs and HLA-C alleles showing the fewest. Roughly uniform sequencing depth across donors was assumed in presence/absence analyses, although this assumption may not hold. In an earlier analysis of several hundred of the donors, most TCR beta V segments were observed in productive rearrangements about 90% or about 30% of the time, broadly matching IMGT annotations. Because some donors lacked HLA typing at each locus, the association tests relied only on the typed subset. The only immune exposure information available for the cohort was CMV serostatus. Several of the top co-occurrence clusters appeared to be linked to parvovirus B19, influenza, CMV and Epstein-Barr virus, according to a later analysis. Strong co-occurrence of HLA alleles, especially DR and DQ, made assigning TCR associations to individual alleles difficult. In a later analysis, around 17,000 TCR beta sequences were associated with specific HLA alleles at a false discovery rate of 0.05. A further reported finding was that TCR beta sequences accurately predicted the HLA-A and HLA-B alleles for most subjects in the first cohort.

The receptor library was made with the immunoSEQ multiplex PCR assay. A mixture of 60 forward primers for TCR Vbeta segments and 13 reverse primers for TCR Jbeta segments was used in the multiplex PCR. Amplification of the CDR3 region of rearranged TCR beta genes was performed with a multiplex PCR assay on genomic DNA. On the Illumina HiSeq System, the amplified TCR beta libraries were sequenced as 87-base-pair reads. The paper's data handling went like this. A later analysis counted some 74 million unique TCR beta chains across the 600 to 850 repertoires, and 10 million to 12 million of these chains were shared by at least two donors. Raw reads were error-corrected and collapsed into unique sequences with a nearest-neighbor algorithm that merged closely related sequences to remove PCR and sequencing errors. Alignment of CDR3 sequences to IMGT reference sequences was used to assign V, D and J gene segments. For a sequence to be retained, a match of at least six nucleotides to both a V gene segment and a J gene segment was required. A rearrangement was called productive if the CDR3 had no stop codons and remained in frame with V and J, and every other rearrangement was called non-productive. CDR3 was defined according to IMGT convention as the region running from the second conserved V-encoded cysteine to the conserved J-encoded phenylalanine. In an earlier analysis of 500 to 650 of the donors, sequences lacking an unambiguous match to a single V gene segment were excluded. An earlier analysis of 500 to 600 of the donors classified V segments as functional when productive rearrangements were above 56.7% and as segregating when the standard deviation between donors was above 5%. A statistical classification framework was developed to diagnose cytomegalovirus status using the catalog of TCR beta chain sequences. In a later analysis, TCR nucleotide sequences were compared against IMGT/GENE-DB human TR gene sequences so that V and J genes could be assigned. A later analysis assigned CDR3 sequences and most-parsimonious VDJ recombination scenarios with the TCRdist pipeline. In a later analysis, each TCR beta chain was defined by its CDR3 amino acid sequence together with its V-gene family, and reads without a unique V-gene family were excluded. In a later analysis, fewer than 650 highly shared, low-generation-probability nucleotide sequences were removed to address suspected cross-contamination and a sequencing artifact. In a later analysis, a clonal expansion index for each public chain was calculated from normalized within-repertoire ranks of inferred template counts. In a later analysis, generation probabilities were computed using a VDJ recombination model fitted to out-of-frame rearrangements, and the results were checked against IGoR. Hypergeometric tests were used in a later analysis to score TCR-TCR, TCR-HLA and TCR-CMV co-occurrence, with a repertoire-size bias correction applied to the TCR pairs. In a later analysis, false discovery rates were estimated by permuting HLA or CMV assignments 20 times. In a later analysis, co-occurring TCRs were grouped with DBSCAN, and TCRdist sequence similarity was added when clustering was performed within HLA-allele-positive subsets. Repertoires with fewer than 30,000 or more than 120,000 public chains were left out of co-occurrence clustering, as were five repertoires with anomalous nucleotide sharing. Drawn from immuneACCESS, this table holds only the in-frame rearrangements with V and J called that TCRdb kept. Clones are partly lost; checked studies trace under half to an unresolved V gene and leave the rest unexplained. V and J calls plus clone size are reproduced from that table; the DNA served to infer D and trimming. The sample profile shows around 130,000 clones; about 80% of them were found once. The ten largest make up approximately 1.2% of the sample.

A remark on this clone: Its antigen has not been determined. No clone much larger than this one lies a single base away; base qualities are absent.

Trimming removed 0 bases from V and 3 bases from J; the gene matches leave 0 bases unexplained. From cysteine to phenylalanine, the CDR3 is 14 amino acids long. Left in the record is the CDR3 DNA by itself, 42 bases read in frame from the first base. Sequences SGHRS (CDR1) and YFSETQ (CDR2) are obtained from the germline V gene. The cohort consisted of 650 to 700 healthy bone marrow donors. At the time of sampling, every cohort member was nominally healthy, though immune exposures that went unrecorded were likely present. The donor was CMV seronegative and belonged to the group of under 400 seronegative cohort members. Each donor provided a peripheral blood sample, and peripheral blood mononuclear cells were used for TCR beta sequencing. Genomic DNA was extracted from the blood cell samples with the Qiagen DNeasy Blood Extraction Kit.

Specimen: PBMCs. The chain was built from TRBV5-1 and TRBJ2-4; 7 of the junction bases match TRBD2. This TCR was recovered from a man aged 50 or older in good health and CMV-seronegative. The CDR3 amino acid sequence is: CASSLGEGKNIQYF. The nucleotide sequence is TGCGCCAGCAGCTTGGGGGAGGGCAAAAACATTCAGTACTTC.